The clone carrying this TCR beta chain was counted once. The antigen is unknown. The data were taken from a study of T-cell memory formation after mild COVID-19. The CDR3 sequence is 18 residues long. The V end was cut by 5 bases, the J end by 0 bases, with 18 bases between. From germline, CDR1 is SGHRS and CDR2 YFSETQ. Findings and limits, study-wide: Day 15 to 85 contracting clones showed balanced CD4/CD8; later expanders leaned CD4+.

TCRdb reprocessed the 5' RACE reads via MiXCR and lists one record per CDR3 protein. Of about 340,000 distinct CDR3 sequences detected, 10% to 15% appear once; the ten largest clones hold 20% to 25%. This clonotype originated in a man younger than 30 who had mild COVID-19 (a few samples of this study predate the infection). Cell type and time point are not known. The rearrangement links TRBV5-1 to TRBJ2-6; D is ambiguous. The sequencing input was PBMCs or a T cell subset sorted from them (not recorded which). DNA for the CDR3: TGCGCCAGCAGTTCTCAGGCGTGGGCGAGCTCTGGGGCCAACGTCCTGACTTTC. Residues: CASSSQAWASSGANVLTF.